The 9 T cell receptor beta chains below come from one sample, sequenced in a study of identical twins. TCRdb reanalysed the 5' RACE reads using MiXCR and keeps one entry per CDR3 protein. The sample carries hundreds of thousands of distinct CDR3 sequences, 7.1% recorded once. These data also featured in a second study, about yellow fever vaccine responses in identical twins.

The sequenced sample consisted of PBMCs. Receptor source: a woman aged 18-35 years in good health.

This clonotype showed up many times. The chain carries TRBV6-1 and TRBJ1-4; the D gene is possibly TRBD1 (5 bases). The CDR3 consists of 15 residues. CDR1 is MNHNS and CDR2 is SASEGT in the germline V gene. V lost 6 bases and J 4 bases, leaving 15 bases between the germline ends. The CDR3 bases are TGTGCCAGCAGCATTTCGGTGGGGGGTAATGAAAAACTGTTTTTT. Amino acids: CASSISVGGNEKLFF.

This clonotype was detected a few times. CDR3 sequence: CASSPRLAGPRKGQFF. For the CDR3, the DNA is TGTGCCAGCAGCCCCCGACTAGCGGGGCCACGGAAAGGGCAGTTCTTC. The chain employs TRBV7-9 and TRBJ2-1, with TRBD2 matching 11 bases. The CDR3 has 16 residues. Germline V lookup: CDR1 SEHNR, CDR2 FQNEAQ (reference sequence). With 5 bases clipped from V and 12 bases from J, the junction kept 15 bases outside the gene matches. Variable domain in full (rest from reference TRBV7-9 and TRBJ2-1): DTGVSQNPRHKITKRGQNVTFRCDPISEHNRLYWYRQTLGQGPEFLTYFQNEAQLEKSRLLSDRFSAERPKGSFSTLEIQRTEQGDSAMYLCASSPRLAGPRKGQFFGPGTRLTVL.

There are a few counts of this clonotype. The genes are TRBV20-1 and TRBJ2-5; a weak D match, TRBD2 (6 bases). The CDR3 sequence is 14 residues long. Germline CDR1 and CDR2: DFQATT and SNEGSKA (reference sequence). V shed 3 bases and J shed 4 bases, with 15 bases lying between them. The DNA for the CDR3 is TGCAGTGCTAGGGGGGGTGCCGGTCCAGAGACCCAGTACTTC. Encoded protein: CSARGGAGPETQYF.

This clonotype was found a few times. The chain recombines TRBV5-1 with TRBJ2-3; the match to TRBD2 covers 8 bases. Germline V lookup: CDR1 SGHRS, CDR2 YFSETQ. Trimming removed 4 bases from V and 1 base from J; junction bases left unmatched: 11. CDR3 length: 17 residues. Here the CDR3 DNA reads TGCGCCAGCAGCCCTAGCCGTAGCGGGGCGGGCACAGATACGCAGTATTTT. This codes for CASSPSRSGAGTDTQYF.

The chain uses TRBV4-1 and TRBJ2-5, with D unresolved. In germline, CDR1 is MGHRA, CDR2 YSYEKL. V lost 0 bases, J lost 0 bases, and 8 bases lay in between. This CDR3 comprises 15 residues. CDR3 coding DNA: TGCGCCAGCAGCCAAGAAATAACGTACCAAGAGACCCAGTACTTC. Translation: CASSQEITYQETQYF.

This sequence joins TRBV27 and TRBJ2-2, with D possibly being TRBD1 (6 bases). The CDR3 length is 14 residues. V shed 8 bases and J shed 4 bases, with 14 bases lying between them. Germline V gene sequence: CDR1 MNHEY, CDR2 SMNVEV (reference sequence). The CDR3 DNA sequence: TGTGCCAGCTCCAACAGGGCCCGCACCGGGGAGCTGTTTTTT. It codes for CASSNRARTGELFF.

This clonotype has just a few counts. This chain links TRBV27 with TRBJ1-1; D is unclear. CDR3 length equals 14 residues. V gave up 5 bases and J gave up 3 bases, with 13 bases separating them. In germline, CDR1 is MNHEY, CDR2 SMNVEV (reference sequence). The CDR3 DNA reads as TGTGCCAGCAGTAAAACTGGAAGGGACACTGAAGCTTTCTTT. This sequence encodes CASSKTGRDTEAFF.

The chain uses TRBV20-1 and TRBJ1-1; a weak D match, TRBD1 (6 bases). Trimming took off 6 bases at V and 7 bases at J, with 15 bases between the two ends. Germline lookup yields CDR1 DFQATT and CDR2 SNEGSKA (reference sequence). The CDR3 has 12 residues. The CDR3 coding sequence is TGCAGTGCCGCAACCAGGGGAGTTGAAGCTTTCTTT. Residues: CSAATRGVEAFF.

There are many counts of this clonotype. The chain combines TRBV12-3 or TRBV12-4 with TRBJ1-5; D gene unclear. The CDR3 consists of 13 residues. V gave up 1 base and J gave up 5 bases, with 6 bases separating them. CDR3 protein: CASSLERDQPQHF. The CDR3 DNA reads as TGTGCCAGCAGTTTAGAAAGGGATCAGCCCCAGCATTTT.